The 21 T cell receptor beta chains listed next were all sequenced from one sample in a study of CD8 T cells in ankylosing spondylitis. TCRdb used MiXCR to reprocess the 5' RACE reads, holding one entry per CDR3 protein. The table shows some 140,000 distinct CDR3 sequences, with around 7.9% occurring only once. Sequencing used blood, either unsorted or a sorted T cell fraction (not recorded which). The receptor set was obtained from a female donor with ankylosing spondylitis or in good health (not recorded which).

This clonotype appeared many times. The chain joins TRBV7-2 to TRBJ2-7, with 7 bases identical to TRBD2. V lost 5 bases, J lost 5 bases, and 12 bases stayed unmatched. The germline CDR1 and CDR2 sequences are SGHTA and FQGNSA. This CDR3 is built from 15 residues. The CDR3 coding sequence is TGTGCCAGCAGCGGGGGGGGGAAGGTCTGGAACGAGCAGTACTTC. This gives the protein CASSGGGKVWNEQYF.

This clonotype has at least ten counts. The chain carries TRBV29-1 and TRBJ2-7; 13 positions agree with TRBD2. CDR1 is SQVTM, CDR2 ANQGSEA, per germline. CDR3 length: 14 residues. J was trimmed by 6 bases and V by 6 bases; bases with no gene match: 8. The chain's CDR3 is CSVGTSGGAGEQYF. As DNA, the CDR3 is TGCAGCGTCGGTACTAGCGGGGGGGCCGGCGAGCAGTACTTC.

This clonotype was counted many times. The CDR3 loop reads CASRNRGEQYF. In DNA form, the CDR3 reads TGTGCCAGCAGGAACAGGGGCGAGCAGTACTTC. The chain joins TRBV12-3 or TRBV12-4 to TRBJ2-7, with 7 positions matching TRBD1. J gave up 6 bases and V 6 bases, and 2 bases lay outside the gene matches. This CDR3 has 11 residues.

Of note for this clonotype: A single base separates this from a much larger clone, so it may be a read error. V is TRBV28 and J is TRBJ2-1; D may match TRBD1 or TRBD2 (5 bases each). Trimming pared 6 bases from V and 14 bases from J, leaving 17 bases between. The length of the CDR3 is 12 residues. Germline CDR1 is MDHEN and CDR2 is SYDVKM. The CDR3 loop is CASRNGGDPEFF. Written as DNA, the CDR3 is TGTGCCAGCAGAAACGGTGGGGACCCGGAGTTCTTC.

This clonotype has ten or more counts. This rearrangement joins TRBV12-3 or TRBV12-4 to TRBJ1-5; possibly TRBD1 for D (5 bases). This CDR3 comprises 13 residues. The V and J ends lost 8 bases and 7 bases respectively, with 15 bases between them. The CDR3 sequence is CASSTGATQPQHF. The CDR3, as DNA: TGTGCCAGCTCAACCGGGGCAACACAGCCCCAGCATTTT.

This clonotype was observed many times. This chain joins TRBV24-1 and TRBJ2-1; possibly TRBD1 for D (6 bases). The CDR3 has 12 residues. V shed 4 bases and J shed 10 bases, with 10 bases lying between them. Germline values: CDR1 KGHDR, CDR2 SFDVKD. The CDR3 DNA sequence: TGTGCCACCAGTGACCCCGGACAGGAGCAGTTCTTC. It yields the protein CATSDPGQEQFF.

This clonotype was counted at least ten times. This sequence joins TRBV6-1 and TRBJ2-2; TRBD1 aligns across 12 bases. Unmatched junction bases numbered 8, after V lost 6 bases and J lost 9 bases. The CDR3 totals 15 residues. CDR1 is MNHNS, CDR2 SASEGT, per germline. CDR3 bases: TGTGCCAGCAGACCGGGACAGGGGGCTAGAAGGGAGCTGTTTTTT. It translates to CASRPGQGARRELFF.

This clonotype occurred many times. The gene calls are TRBV4-3 and TRBJ2-3; D is perhaps TRBD1 or TRBD2 (5 bases each). CDR3 length equals 15 residues. Germline V lookup: CDR1 LGHNA, CDR2 YSLEER. V shed 0 bases and J shed 6 bases, with 13 bases lying between them. Here the CDR3 reads CASSQERGMVDTQYF. In DNA, the CDR3 is TGCGCCAGCAGCCAAGAGAGGGGCATGGTGGATACGCAGTATTTT.

In its sample, this clonotype was seen a few times. V gene TRBV28 combines with J gene TRBJ1-1; tentative D call: TRBD1 (5 bases). V dropped 6 bases and J dropped 6 bases, with 20 bases sitting between them. The CDR3 is made up of 15 amino acids. Looked up from germline, CDR1 is MDHEN and CDR2 is SYDVKM. CDR3: CASSRAWQGEAEAFF. As DNA, the CDR3 is TGTGCCAGCAGCCGGGCTTGGCAGGGTGAGGCTGAAGCTTTCTTT.

V and J are TRBV20-1 and TRBJ2-2; D might be TRBD2 (6 bases). The CDR3 has 16 residues. V lost 4 bases and J 5 bases, leaving 20 bases between the germline ends. Germline V gives CDR1 DFQATT, CDR2 SNEGSKA (reference sequence). The CDR3 reads CSATGVRAGKTGELFF. CDR3 bases: TGCAGTGCTACCGGTGTGAGGGCGGGGAAGACCGGGGAGCTGTTTTTT.

J is TRBJ2-7 and V is TRBV5-5; the D is unclear. V gave up 3 bases and J gave up 6 bases, with 16 bases separating them. CDR1 is SGHKS, CDR2 YYEKEE, per germline (reference sequence). The CDR3 covers 14 residues. The CDR3 is CASSSLRGPGEQYF. CDR3 DNA: TGTGCCAGCAGCTCGCTGCGTGGCCCTGGCGAGCAGTACTTC.

About this clonotype: A read error may explain this, as a much larger clone is one base away. The genes are TRBV28 and TRBJ2-3; D remains ambiguous. CDR1 and CDR2 from the germline V gene are MDHEN and SYDVKM. The CDR3 extends over 13 amino acids. CDR3 bases: TGTGCCAACAGTTCTCCGAGCACAGATACGCAGTATTTT. As protein: CANSSPSTDTQYF.

This clonotype was detected many times. The rearrangement joins TRBV20-1 to TRBJ1-2; 7 bases map to TRBD1. J lost 7 bases, V lost 2 bases, and 10 bases had no gene match. Germline CDR1 reads DFQATT; CDR2 reads SNEGSKA (reference sequence). This CDR3 has 14 amino acids. The CDR3 loop is CSARSLGGGRGYTF. CDR3 sequence (DNA): TGCAGTGCTAGAAGCCTCGGAGGGGGCCGTGGCTACACCTTC.

This clonotype was detected ten times or more. The chain is built from TRBV20-1 and TRBJ2-3; 10 positions match TRBD1. J was trimmed by 1 base and V by 5 bases; bases with no gene match: 6. Germline lookup yields CDR1 DFQATT and CDR2 SNEGSKA (reference sequence). The CDR3 is 15 amino acids. The CDR3 DNA reads as TGCAGTGCTTTTTCCGGGACAGGGGGCACAGATACGCAGTATTTT. Protein product: CSAFSGTGGTDTQYF.

This clonotype was seen ten or more times. An end of the junction does not agree with germline; a read error may underlie this. This chain uses TRBV6-1 with TRBJ1-5; 9 positions match TRBD1. The germline V gene encodes CDR1 MNHNS and CDR2 SASEGT. The CDR3 extends over 14 amino acids. CDR3 nucleotide sequence: TGTGCCAGCAATGAACAGGGGGCAAATCAGCCCCAGCATTTT. Protein product: CASNEQGANQPQHF.

In its sample, this clonotype was seen many times. This sequence joins TRBV20-1 and TRBJ1-1; the D gene is possibly TRBD1 (5 bases). This CDR3 spans 17 amino acids. Deletions cut 0 bases from V and 0 bases from J, with 17 bases between. CDR1 is DFQATT, CDR2 SNEGSKA, per germline (reference sequence). CDR3 in amino acids: CSARDSKVGDLNTEAFF. CDR3 DNA sequence: TGCAGTGCTAGAGATTCCAAGGTGGGGGATTTGAACACTGAAGCTTTCTTT.

The J gene is TRBJ2-3, the V gene TRBV18; 9 positions match TRBD1. Germline CDR1 KGHSH, CDR2 LQKENI. Trimming at V came to 3 bases and at J to 0 bases, leaving 7 bases not matched to a gene. The CDR3 extends over 17 amino acids. The CDR3 reads CASSPPGQGKSTDTQYF. CDR3 DNA: TGTGCCAGCTCACCTCCGGGACAGGGCAAGAGCACAGATACGCAGTATTTT.

This clonotype has ten or more counts. The CDR3 nucleotides read TGCAGTGCTACGGGGGGACCAACTAATGAAAAACTGTTTTTT. Translating it yields CSATGGPTNEKLFF. The chain recombines TRBV20-1 with TRBJ1-4, with TRBD1 as a possible D gene (5 bases). The CDR3 totals 14 residues. Trimming removed 4 bases from V and 0 bases from J, with 9 bases in between. Germline assignment: CDR1 DFQATT and CDR2 SNEGSKA (reference sequence).

This clonotype turned up a few times. The chain joins TRBV19 to TRBJ2-7, with D perhaps matching TRBD2 (6 bases). Trimming took off 7 bases at V and 3 bases at J, with 19 bases between the two ends. CDR3 size: 15 residues. CDR1 and CDR2 (germline): LNHDA, SQIVND (reference sequence). In DNA form, the CDR3 reads TGTGCCAGTACTCCGGGCGGGGCCTTAAACTACGAGCAGTACTTC. As protein: CASTPGGALNYEQYF.

Ten or more counts support this clonotype. The genes are TRBV20-1 and TRBJ1-5, with D perhaps TRBD1 (6 bases). The ends were cut back, 6 bases at V and 9 bases at J, with 18 bases in the middle. Looked up from germline, CDR1 is DFQATT and CDR2 is SNEGSKA (reference sequence). The CDR3 length is 13 residues. DNA for the CDR3: TGCAGTGCCGCTCCGGACAGCAAGACGCCCCAGCATTTT. Protein: CSAAPDSKTPQHF.

This clonotype was observed at least ten times. The CDR3 sequence is CASSKIESGNTIYF. In nucleotides, the CDR3 is TGTGCCAGCAGCAAAATCGAGTCTGGAAACACCATATATTTT. The chain links TRBV6-1 to TRBJ1-3, with D unresolved. The V gene's germline CDR1 is MNHNS and CDR2 SASEGT. Trimming took 6 bases from V and 1 from J, leaving 10 bases between them. The CDR3 is 14 amino acids.